This note documents a single T cell receptor beta chain sequence. This CDR3 comprises 15 residues. Germline CDR1 and CDR2: LNHNV and YYDKDF (reference sequence). V dropped 3 bases and J dropped 7; count of bases not matched to a gene: 8. This record comes from a study of beta chain features in type 1 diabetes. The sequenced template was cDNA made from the entire isolated RNA. The table came from immunoSEQ multiplex PCR; TCRdb's copy has only in-frame clones and leaves some out. The sample lists roughly 140,000 clones, more than 9.5% occurring once. The collection from each donor was one heparinised blood draw averaging about 116 mL. Sorted populations all exceeded 95% purity.

This sequence joins TRBV15 and TRBJ1-4; the match to TRBD1 covers 7 bases. The source is a man between 18 and 29 years old in good health. Material: central memory CD4+ T cells from blood. The DNA of the CDR3 is TGTGCCACCAGCAGGCAGGGGGAGAGGGGTGAAAAACTGTTTTTT. Protein product: CATSRQGERGEKLFF.